This T cell receptor beta chain was found in a study of blood T cell repertoires in COVID-19. This clone occurred a few times. V lost 5 bases and J lost 2; bases outside the gene matches: 6. Germline V CDR1 and CDR2: MNHEY, SVGEGT. The CDR3 extends over 16 amino acids. Per the study methods: Quantification of nucleated cells was approximated via reference gene primer amplification. This table comes from immunoSEQ multiplex PCR, and its TCRdb copy is limited to in-frame clones, with some not included. From that table come the V and J calls and clone size; the DNA was used to work out D and trimming. The repertoire holds about 150,000 clones, with around 85% as singletons. The study drew participants aged about 18 to 95 years from 24 US areas.

This receptor was identified in a woman aged 40-49 years who had recovered from COVID-19. The sequencing sample was made of PBMCs or T cells enriched from blood (not recorded which). This chain connects TRBV6-2 or TRBV6-3 to TRBJ2-2; TRBD1 agrees at 9 bases. In DNA form, the CDR3 reads TGTGCCAGCAGTACCGGGACAGGGCTAAACACCGGGGAGCTGTTTTTT. This translates into CASSTGTGLNTGELFF.